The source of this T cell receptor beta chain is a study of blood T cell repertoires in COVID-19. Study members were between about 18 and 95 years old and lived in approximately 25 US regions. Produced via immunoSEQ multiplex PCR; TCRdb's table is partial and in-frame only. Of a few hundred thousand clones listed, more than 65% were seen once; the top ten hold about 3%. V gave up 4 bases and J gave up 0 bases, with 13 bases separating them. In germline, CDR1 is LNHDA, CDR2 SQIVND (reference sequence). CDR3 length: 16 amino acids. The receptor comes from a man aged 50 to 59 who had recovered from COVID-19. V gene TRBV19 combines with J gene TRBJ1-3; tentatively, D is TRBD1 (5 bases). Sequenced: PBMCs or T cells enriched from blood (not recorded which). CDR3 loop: CASSNPGGNSGNTIYF. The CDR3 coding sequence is TGTGCCAGTAGTAACCCCGGGGGGAACTCTGGAAACACCATATATTTT. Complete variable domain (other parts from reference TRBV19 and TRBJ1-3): DGGITQSPKYLFRKEGQNVTLSCEQNLNHDAMYWYRQDPGQGLRLIYYSQIVNDFQKGDIAEGYSVSREKKESFPLTVTSAQKNPTAFYLCASSNPGGNSGNTIYFGEGSWLTVV.